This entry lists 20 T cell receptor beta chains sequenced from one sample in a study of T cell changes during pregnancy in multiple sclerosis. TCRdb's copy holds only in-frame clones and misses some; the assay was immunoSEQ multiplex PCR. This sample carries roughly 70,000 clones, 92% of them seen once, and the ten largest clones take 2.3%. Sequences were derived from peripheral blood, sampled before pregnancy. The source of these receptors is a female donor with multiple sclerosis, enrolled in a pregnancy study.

CDR3 in amino acids: CASSLGPSAGGSSYEQYF. The DNA for the CDR3 is TGCGCCAGCAGCTTGGGCCCCTCGGCGGGAGGGAGCTCCTACGAGCAGTACTTC. The genes are TRBV5-1 and TRBJ2-7, with TRBD2 identical over 9 bases. The length of the CDR3 is 18 residues. CDR1 and CDR2 (germline): SGHRS, YFSETQ. The trim removed 0 bases at V and 0 bases at J, leaving 10 bases unmatched.

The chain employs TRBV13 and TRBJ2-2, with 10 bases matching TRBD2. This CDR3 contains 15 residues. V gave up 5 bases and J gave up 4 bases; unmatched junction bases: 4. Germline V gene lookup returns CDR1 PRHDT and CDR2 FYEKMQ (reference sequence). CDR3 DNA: TGTGCCAGCAGCGCTAGCGGGAGTGTCACCGGGGAGCTGTTTTTT. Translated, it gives CASSASGSVTGELFF.

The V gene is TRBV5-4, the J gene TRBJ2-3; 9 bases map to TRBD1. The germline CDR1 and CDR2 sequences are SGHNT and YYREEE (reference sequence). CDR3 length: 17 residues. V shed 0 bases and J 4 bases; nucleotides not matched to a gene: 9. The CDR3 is CASSLVPPGQGSDTQYF. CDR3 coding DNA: TGTGCCAGCAGCTTGGTGCCCCCGGGACAGGGCTCAGATACGCAGTATTTT.

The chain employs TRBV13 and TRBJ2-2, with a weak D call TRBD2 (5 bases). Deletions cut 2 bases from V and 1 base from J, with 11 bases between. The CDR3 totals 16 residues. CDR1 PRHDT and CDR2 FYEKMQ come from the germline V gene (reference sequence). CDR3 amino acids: CASSLPGIENTGELFF. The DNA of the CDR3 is TGTGCCAGCAGCTTACCGGGAATCGAGAACACCGGGGAGCTGTTTTTT.

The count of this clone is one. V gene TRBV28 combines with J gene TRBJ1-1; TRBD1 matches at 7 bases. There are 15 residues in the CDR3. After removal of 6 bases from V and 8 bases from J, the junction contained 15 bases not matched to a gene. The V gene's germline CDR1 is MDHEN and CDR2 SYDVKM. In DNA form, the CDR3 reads TGTGCCAGCAGACCAACAGGGGAGTACCGAACCGAAGCTTTCTTT. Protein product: CASRPTGEYRTEAFF.

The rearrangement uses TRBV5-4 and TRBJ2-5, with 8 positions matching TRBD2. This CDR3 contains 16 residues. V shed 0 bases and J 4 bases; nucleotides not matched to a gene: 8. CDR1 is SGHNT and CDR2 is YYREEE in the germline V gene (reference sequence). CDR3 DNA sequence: TGTGCCAGCAGCTTGGAGGGACTAGGATCTACAGAGACCCAGTACTTC. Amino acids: CASSLEGLGSTETQYF.

CDR3 nucleotide sequence: TGCGCCAGCAGCCAGCTGGGACAGCCCTATGGCTACACCTTC. It codes for CASSQLGQPYGYTF. J is TRBJ1-2 and V is TRBV4-3; TRBD1 matches at 7 bases. The V gene's germline CDR1 is LGHNA and CDR2 YSLEER. With 3 bases clipped from V and 4 bases from J, the junction kept 5 bases outside the gene matches. CDR3 size: 14 residues.

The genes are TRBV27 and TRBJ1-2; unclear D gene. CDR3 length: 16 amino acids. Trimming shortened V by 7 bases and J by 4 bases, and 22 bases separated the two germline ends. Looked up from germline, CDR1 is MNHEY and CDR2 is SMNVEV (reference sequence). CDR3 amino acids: CASTALTGGFGYGYTF. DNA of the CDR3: TGTGCCAGCACCGCCCTGACGGGAGGGTTTGGCTATGGCTACACCTTC.

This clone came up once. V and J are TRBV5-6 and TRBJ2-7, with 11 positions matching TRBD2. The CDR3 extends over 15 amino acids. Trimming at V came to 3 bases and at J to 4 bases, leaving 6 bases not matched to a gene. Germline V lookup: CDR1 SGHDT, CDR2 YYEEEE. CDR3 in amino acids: CASSWGTSGRYEQYF. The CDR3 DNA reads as TGTGCCAGCAGCTGGGGGACTAGCGGTCGATACGAGCAGTACTTC.

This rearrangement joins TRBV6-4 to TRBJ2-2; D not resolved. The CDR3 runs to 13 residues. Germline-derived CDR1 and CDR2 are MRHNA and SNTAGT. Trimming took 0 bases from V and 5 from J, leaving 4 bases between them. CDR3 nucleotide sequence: TGTGCCAGCAGTGACTCTCCTACCGGGGAGCTGTTTTTT. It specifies CASSDSPTGELFF.

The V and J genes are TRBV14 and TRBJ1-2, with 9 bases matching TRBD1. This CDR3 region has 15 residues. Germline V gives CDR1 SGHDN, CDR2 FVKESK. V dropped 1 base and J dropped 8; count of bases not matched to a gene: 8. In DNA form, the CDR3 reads TGTGCCAGCAGCCAAGTGGGGGACAGGGCTGGCGGCTACACCTTC. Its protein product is CASSQVGDRAGGYTF.

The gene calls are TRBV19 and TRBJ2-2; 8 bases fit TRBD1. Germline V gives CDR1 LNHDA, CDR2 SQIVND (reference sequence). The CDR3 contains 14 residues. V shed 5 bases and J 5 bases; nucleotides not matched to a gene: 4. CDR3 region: CASSFQGATGELFF. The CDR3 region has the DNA TGTGCCAGTAGTTTCCAGGGGGCTACCGGGGAGCTGTTTTTT.

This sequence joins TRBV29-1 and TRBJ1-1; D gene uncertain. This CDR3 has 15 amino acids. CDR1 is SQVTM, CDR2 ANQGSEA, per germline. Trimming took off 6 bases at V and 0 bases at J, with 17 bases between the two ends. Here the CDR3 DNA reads TGCAGCGTCGGCCGACACTCGATAATGAACACTGAAGCTTTCTTT. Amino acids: CSVGRHSIMNTEAFF.

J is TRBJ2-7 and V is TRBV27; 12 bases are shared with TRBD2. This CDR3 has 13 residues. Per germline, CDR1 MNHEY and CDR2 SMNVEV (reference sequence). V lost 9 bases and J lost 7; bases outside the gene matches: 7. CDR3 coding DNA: TGTGCCAGGACTCTAGCGGGAGGGTGTGAGCAGTACTTC. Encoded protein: CARTLAGGCEQYF.

DNA for the CDR3: TGTGCCATCAGTGACCCCGGACAGGACACGGATGGCTACACCTTC. Protein: CAISDPGQDTDGYTF. J is TRBJ1-2 and V is TRBV10-3; 7 nucleotides match TRBD1. This CDR3 is built from 15 residues. Germline values: CDR1 ENHRY, CDR2 SYGVKD. Trimming took 3 bases from V and 6 from J; bases not matched to a gene: 10.

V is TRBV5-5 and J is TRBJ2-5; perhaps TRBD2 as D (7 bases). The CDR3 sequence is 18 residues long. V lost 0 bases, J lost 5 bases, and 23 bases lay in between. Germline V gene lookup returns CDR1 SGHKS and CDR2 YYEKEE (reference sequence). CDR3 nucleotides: TGTGCCAGCAGCTTGGCCTGGGTGGCGGGGGCCGCCCAGGAGACCCAGTACTTC. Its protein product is CASSLAWVAGAAQETQYF.

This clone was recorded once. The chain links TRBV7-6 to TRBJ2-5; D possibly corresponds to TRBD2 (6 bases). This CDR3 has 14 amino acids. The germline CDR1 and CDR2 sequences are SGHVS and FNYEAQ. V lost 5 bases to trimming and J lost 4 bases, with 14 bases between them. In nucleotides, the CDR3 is TGTGCCAGCAGCCAGACTAGAGGCGTAGAGACCCAGTACTTC. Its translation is CASSQTRGVETQYF.

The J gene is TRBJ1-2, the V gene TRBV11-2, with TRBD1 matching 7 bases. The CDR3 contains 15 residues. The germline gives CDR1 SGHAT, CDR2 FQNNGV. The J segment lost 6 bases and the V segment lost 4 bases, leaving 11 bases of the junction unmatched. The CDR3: CASSSLTRTGDGYTF. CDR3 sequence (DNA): TGTGCCAGCAGCTCCTTGACGAGGACAGGAGATGGCTACACCTTC. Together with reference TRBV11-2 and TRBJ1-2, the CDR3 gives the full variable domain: EAGVAQSPRYKIIEKRQSVAFWCNPISGHATLYWYQQILGQGPKLLIQFQNNGVVDDSQLPKDRFSAERLKGVDSTLKIQPAKLEDSAVYLCASSSLTRTGDGYTFGSGTRLTVV.

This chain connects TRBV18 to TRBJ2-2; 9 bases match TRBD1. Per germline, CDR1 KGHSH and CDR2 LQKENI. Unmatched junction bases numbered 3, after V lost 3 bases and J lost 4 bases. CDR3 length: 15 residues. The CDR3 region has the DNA TGTGCCAGCTCACCGGGGACAGGGAGCACCGGGGAGCTGTTTTTT. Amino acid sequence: CASSPGTGSTGELFF. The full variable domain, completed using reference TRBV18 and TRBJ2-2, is NAGVMQNPRHLVRRRGQEARLRCSPMKGHSHVYWYRQLPEEGLKFMVYLQKENIIDESGMPKERFSAEFPKEGPSILRIQQVVRGDSAAYFCASSPGTGSTGELFFGEGSRLTVL.

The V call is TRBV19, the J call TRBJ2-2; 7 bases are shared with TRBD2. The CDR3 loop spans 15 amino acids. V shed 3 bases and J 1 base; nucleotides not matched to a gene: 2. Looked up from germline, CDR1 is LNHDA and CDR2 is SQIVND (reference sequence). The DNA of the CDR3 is TGTGCCAGTAGTATGTTAGCGGGGAACACCGGGGAGCTGTTTTTT. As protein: CASSMLAGNTGELFF.